This T cell receptor (beta chain) was sequenced for a study of blood T cell repertoires in COVID-19. Across the study: The United States, Italy and Spain supplied acute and convalescent COVID-19 samples. The cDNA or gDNA used as material had been derived from T cells, B-cell-depleted T cells, or PBMCs.

V lost 3 bases, J lost 8 bases, and 10 bases lay in between. The CDR3 is 11 amino acids. Germline values: CDR1 SQVTM, CDR2 ANQGSEA. Assay: immunoSEQ multiplex PCR; the TCRdb copy retains only in-frame clones and omits some. This sample has approximately 65,000 clones, with roughly three quarters found just once. Sequencing input: peripheral blood. J is TRBJ1-2 and V is TRBV29-1; tentatively, D is TRBD1 (6 bases). The receptor was isolated from an elderly man with acute or convalescent COVID-19. CDR3 coding DNA: TGCAGCGTTGAGGGGGCCTGGGGCTACACCTTC. Translation: CSVEGAWGYTF.